The TCR beta chain under discussion was sequenced for a study of T cells in Graves' hyperthyroidism and ophthalmopathy. General study findings and limits: Using 13 V-J features, a model discriminated ophthalmopathy from stable hyperthyroidism.

In its sample, this clonotype was seen many times. Its target is not known. Amplification of TCR beta CDR3 regions was performed using RNA transcripts as template. First-round RT-PCR with HTBI primers amplified the TCR CDR3 region. TCRdb reprocessed the multiplex PCR reads via MiXCR and lists one record per CDR3 protein. The sample lists 250,000 to 350,000 distinct CDR3 sequences, about a sixth seen once, with around 61% in the top ten. This TCR was sampled from a woman aged 60-75 years with Graves' ophthalmopathy. The sequencing input was blood.

This CDR3 reads CASSLNAGVNEKLFF. Here the CDR3 DNA reads TGTGCCAGCAGCTTGAACGCCGGGGTGAATGAAAAACTGTTTTTT. The V and J genes are TRBV28 and TRBJ1-4; D not resolved. V lost 6 bases and J lost 5, with 16 bases in between. This CDR3 has 15 residues. CDR1 and CDR2 from the germline V gene are MDHEN and SYDVKM.